The rows below give T cell receptor beta chains drawn from one sample of a study of response to subunit inactivated influenza vaccine. TCRdb independently ran MiXCR on the RT-PCR reads; one entry per CDR3 protein. The data hold about 700,000 distinct CDR3 sequences, with approximately 14% observed a single time. The sequenced sample was PBMCs from blood, obtained 11 to 12 days after vaccination. The receptor source for this set is a man aged 45-60 years who received an inactivated influenza vaccine. Each CDR3 is given without its conserved first and last residue. The order of the fields is clone size, J gene, V gene, CDR3 protein. Clone size is shown for a subset of rows, as once, few, many or a class of expanded clone.

.,TRBJ1-3,TRBV29-1,SVQQGNTIY
.,TRBJ1-1,TRBV6-1,ASQVGGFLNTEAF
.,TRBJ2-5,TRBV15,ATSRGFMETQY
few,TRBJ2-1,TRBV5-1,ASRDSGVYNEQF
.,TRBJ2-7,TRBV30,AWRRPGTDISYEQY
.,TRBJ2-1,TRBV5-1,ASSLRGESSYNEQF
.,TRBJ2-7,TRBV7-2,ASSFARESDEQY
.,TRBJ2-1,TRBV6-5,ASSYSIRSGRGDEQF
few,TRBJ2-2,TRBV9,ASSVGHGLRGANTGELF
.,TRBJ2-1,TRBV7-8,ASSQYTGTSDYNEQF
.,TRBJ2-2,TRBV10-3,AIKGQELNIAGELF
few,TRBJ1-6,TRBV20-1,SARHITGTGGSSYNSPLH
.,TRBJ2-3,TRBV27,ASSLDSDRTDTQY
.,TRBJ1-5,TRBV6-2/TRBV6-3,ASSYPTGTAGDQPQH
.,TRBJ1-5,TRBV6-2/TRBV6-3,ASSYATGMGNNQPQH
.,TRBJ2-7,TRBV6-5,ASSYIGTAYEQY
.,TRBJ2-1,TRBV4-2,ASSPREGYNEQF
few,TRBJ2-1,TRBV12-3/TRBV12-4,ASRPSGVIYNEQF
few,TRBJ2-3,TRBV7-2,ASRPGVDTQY
few,TRBJ2-1,TRBV20-1,SADQLAGGLLSSYNEQF
many,TRBJ1-5,TRBV12-3/TRBV12-4,ASRGQGGSNQPQH
few,TRBJ2-7,TRBV6-5,ASSLGVRSYEQY
.,TRBJ2-5,TRBV9,ASSVAAGQETQY
few,TRBJ2-2,TRBV28,ASGRSGRNGGELF
few,TRBJ2-3,TRBV20-1,SATGPDSTDTQY
many,TRBJ2-3,TRBV12-3/TRBV12-4,ASSLGSGDTQY
many,TRBJ2-5,TRBV12-3/TRBV12-4,ASSPGTSGETQY
.,TRBJ1-6,TRBV4-1,ASSQARQGASSYNSPLH
few,TRBJ2-6,TRBV5-1,ASSLGQMNSGANVLT
.,TRBJ2-7,TRBV14,ASSQDFGGYEQY
.,TRBJ2-7,TRBV5-5,ASSFEVATGVFEQY
.,TRBJ2-7,TRBV6-2/TRBV6-3,ASSYTGQGFWYEQY
.,TRBJ2-2,TRBV3-1,ASSYRTGGNTGELF
.,TRBJ1-3,TRBV28,ASSLHGRGNTIY
few,TRBJ2-2,TRBV2,ASNPLARTGELF
few,TRBJ1-2,TRBV12-3/TRBV12-4,ASSSVGRDGYT
.,TRBJ2-5,TRBV10-3,AIMAGAKETQY
.,TRBJ2-3,TRBV4-2,ASSQQASTDTQY
many,TRBJ2-7,TRBV14,ASSQRNAGTSTYEQY
.,TRBJ2-7,TRBV20-1,SARGGGGGAYEQY
many,TRBJ2-3,TRBV5-1,ASSTAGGTDTQY
few,TRBJ2-1,TRBV5-1,ASKGAVSSYNEQF
many,TRBJ2-7,TRBV5-5,ASSLVLGPYEQY
.,TRBJ2-6,TRBV7-9,ASSLEILSGANVLT
few,TRBJ2-7,TRBV7-9,ASSTDLLGQY
.,TRBJ1-1,TRBV27,ASNPGVRDTEAF
few,TRBJ2-2,TRBV12-3/TRBV12-4,ASSLPGTVNTGELF
.,TRBJ2-2,TRBV24-1,ATSDFGVKGLAPGELF
.,TRBJ1-2,TRBV28,ASSLRGALANYGYT
.,TRBJ2-5,TRBV6-2/TRBV6-3,ASSYGTSGSLETQY
few,TRBJ1-1,TRBV7-2,ASSPLGQGHTEAF
few,TRBJ2-1,TRBV2,ASRGVRGTSNSEQF
.,TRBJ2-7,TRBV29-1,SGGQGDEQY
many,TRBJ2-5,TRBV7-3,ASSLTGAGETQY
.,TRBJ2-3,TRBV2,ASSEAWTSGGRTDTQY
few,TRBJ2-7,TRBV12-3/TRBV12-4,ASSFTGTRGGYEQY
.,TRBJ2-7,TRBV20-1,SASPLRDKTYEQY
.,TRBJ2-3,TRBV20-1,SAHDRSRTDTQY